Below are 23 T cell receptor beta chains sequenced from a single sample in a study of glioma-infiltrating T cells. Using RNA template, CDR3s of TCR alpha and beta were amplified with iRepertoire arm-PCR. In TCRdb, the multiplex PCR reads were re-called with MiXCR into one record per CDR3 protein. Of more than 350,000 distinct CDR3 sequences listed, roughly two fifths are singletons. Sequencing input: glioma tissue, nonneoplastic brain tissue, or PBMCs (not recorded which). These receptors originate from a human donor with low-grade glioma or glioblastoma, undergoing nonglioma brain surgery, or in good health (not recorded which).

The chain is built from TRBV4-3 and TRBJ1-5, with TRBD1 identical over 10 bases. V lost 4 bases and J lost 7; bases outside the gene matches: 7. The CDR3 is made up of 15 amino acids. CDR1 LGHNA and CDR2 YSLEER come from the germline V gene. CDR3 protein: CASSPDRGHDQPQHF. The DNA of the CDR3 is TGCGCCAGCAGCCCTGACAGGGGGCATGACCAGCCCCAGCATTTT.

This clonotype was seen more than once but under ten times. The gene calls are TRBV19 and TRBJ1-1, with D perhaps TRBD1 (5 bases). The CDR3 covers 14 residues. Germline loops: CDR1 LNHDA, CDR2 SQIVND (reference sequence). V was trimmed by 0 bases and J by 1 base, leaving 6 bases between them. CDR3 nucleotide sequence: TGTGCCAGTAGTATAGAGGGGACGAACACTGAAGCTTTCTTT. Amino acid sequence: CASSIEGTNTEAFF.

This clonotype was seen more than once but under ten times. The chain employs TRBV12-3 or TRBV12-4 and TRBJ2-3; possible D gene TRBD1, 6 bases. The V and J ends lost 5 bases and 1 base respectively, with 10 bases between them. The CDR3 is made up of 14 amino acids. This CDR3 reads CASSPDRRTDTQYF. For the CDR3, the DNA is TGTGCCAGCAGTCCTGACAGGCGCACAGATACGCAGTATTTT.

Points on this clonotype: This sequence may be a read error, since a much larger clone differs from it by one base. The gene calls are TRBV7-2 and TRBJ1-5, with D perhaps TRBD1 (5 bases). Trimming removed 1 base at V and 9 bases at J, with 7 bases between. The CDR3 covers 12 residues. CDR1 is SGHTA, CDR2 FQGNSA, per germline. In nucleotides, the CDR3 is TGTGCCAGCAGCTTAGGGGACCTGCCCCAGCATTTT. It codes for CASSLGDLPQHF.

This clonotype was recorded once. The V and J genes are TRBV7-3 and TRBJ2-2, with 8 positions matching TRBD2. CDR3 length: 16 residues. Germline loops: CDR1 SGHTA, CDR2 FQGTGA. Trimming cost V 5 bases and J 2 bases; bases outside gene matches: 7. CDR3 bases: TGTGCCAGCAGCGAGAGACTAGCGATCAACACCGGGGAGCTGTTTTTT. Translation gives CASSERLAINTGELFF.

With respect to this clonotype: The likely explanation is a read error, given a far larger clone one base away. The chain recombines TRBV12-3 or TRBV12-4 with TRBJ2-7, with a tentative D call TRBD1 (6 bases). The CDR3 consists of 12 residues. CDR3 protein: CASSSDSYGQYF. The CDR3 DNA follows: TGTGCCAGCAGTTCGGACAGCTACGGGCAGTACTTC.

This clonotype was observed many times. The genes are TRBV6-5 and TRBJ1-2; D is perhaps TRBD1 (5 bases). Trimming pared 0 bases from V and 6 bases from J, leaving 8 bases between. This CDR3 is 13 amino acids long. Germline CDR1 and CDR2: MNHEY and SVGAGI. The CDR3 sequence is CASSYSRGDGYTF. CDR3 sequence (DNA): TGTGCCAGCAGTTACTCGCGGGGGGATGGCTACACCTTC.

CDR3 coding DNA: TGCAGTGCTTCAAGGGGCGGGAGGGCCATCAATGAGCAGTTCTTC. Translation: CSASRGGRAINEQFF. This sequence joins TRBV20-1 and TRBJ2-1, with 9 bases aligning to TRBD2. Trimming took 5 bases from V and 6 from J; bases not matched to a gene: 11. There are 15 residues in the CDR3. Germline V gene sequence: CDR1 DFQATT, CDR2 SNEGSKA (reference sequence).

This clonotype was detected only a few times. The CDR3 coding sequence is TGTGCCAGCAGTGAACGGGGCACAGGCAGGGAGACCCAGTACTTC. It translates to CASSERGTGRETQYF. The chain employs TRBV6-1 and TRBJ2-5; either TRBD1 or TRBD2 may fit D (5 bases each). The V gene's germline CDR1 is MNHNS and CDR2 SASEGT. V was clipped by 2 bases and J by 5 bases, with 15 bases between them. CDR3 length equals 15 residues.

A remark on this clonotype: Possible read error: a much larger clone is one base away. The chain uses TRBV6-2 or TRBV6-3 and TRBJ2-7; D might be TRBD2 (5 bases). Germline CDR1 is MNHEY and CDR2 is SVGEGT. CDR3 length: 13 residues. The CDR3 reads CASAEGLLYEHYF. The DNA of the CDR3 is TGTGCCAGCGCTGAAGGACTCCTCTACGAGCATTACTTC.

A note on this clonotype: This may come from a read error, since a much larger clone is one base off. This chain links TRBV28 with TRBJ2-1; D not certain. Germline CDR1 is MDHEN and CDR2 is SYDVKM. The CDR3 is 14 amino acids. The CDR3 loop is CASIMSRRYNEKFF. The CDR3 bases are TGTGCCAGCATCATGTCCCGGAGATACAATGAGAAGTTCTTC.

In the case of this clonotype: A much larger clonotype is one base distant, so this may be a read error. CDR3 loop: CASSKLQQGSEQFF. The CDR3 bases are TGTGCCAGCAGTAAACTTCAACAGGGTTCTGAGCAGTTCTTC. The genes are TRBV25-1 and TRBJ2-1; D may be TRBD1 (6 bases). CDR3 size: 14 residues. V gave up 5 bases and J gave up 9 bases, with 17 bases separating them. Germline CDR1 and CDR2: MGHDK and SYGVNS.

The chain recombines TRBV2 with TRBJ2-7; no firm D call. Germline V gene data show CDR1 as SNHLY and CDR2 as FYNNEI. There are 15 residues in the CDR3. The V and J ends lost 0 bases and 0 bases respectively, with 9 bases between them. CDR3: CASSEAPLDSYEQYF. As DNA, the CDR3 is TGTGCCAGCAGTGAAGCGCCCCTAGACTCCTACGAGCAGTACTTC.

CDR3 nucleotides: TGTGCCAGCAGTTACCAGGGACAGGTAAATAGCAATCAGCCCCAGCATTTT. Amino acid sequence: CASSYQGQVNSNQPQHF. This chain joins TRBV6-6 and TRBJ1-5; 8 nucleotides line up with TRBD1. From germline, CDR1 is MNHNY and CDR2 SVGAGI (reference sequence). This CDR3 is 17 amino acids long. The trim removed 2 bases at V and 0 bases at J, leaving 6 bases unmatched.

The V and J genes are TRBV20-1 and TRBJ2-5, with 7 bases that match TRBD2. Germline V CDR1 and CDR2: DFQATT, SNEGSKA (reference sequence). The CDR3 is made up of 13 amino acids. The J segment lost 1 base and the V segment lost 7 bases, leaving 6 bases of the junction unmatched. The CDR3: CSGPGTTQETQYF. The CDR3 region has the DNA TGCAGTGGCCCCGGGACTACCCAAGAGACCCAGTACTTC.

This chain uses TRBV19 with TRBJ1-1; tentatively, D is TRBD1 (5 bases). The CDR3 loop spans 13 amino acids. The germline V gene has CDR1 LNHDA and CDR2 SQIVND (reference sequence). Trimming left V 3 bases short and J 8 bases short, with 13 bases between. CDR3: CASSIRGVGEAFF. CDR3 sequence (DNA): TGTGCCAGTAGTATTCGGGGCGTGGGGGAAGCTTTCTTT.

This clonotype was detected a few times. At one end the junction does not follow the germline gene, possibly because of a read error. CDR3 amino acids: CASSILTGGVETRYF. DNA of the CDR3: TGTGCCAGCAGTATCCTGACAGGGGGCGTCGAGACCCGGTACTTC. The chain joins TRBV28 to TRBJ2-5; TRBD1 matches 10 bases. The length of the CDR3 is 15 residues. Germline CDR1 and CDR2: MDHEN and SYDVKM.

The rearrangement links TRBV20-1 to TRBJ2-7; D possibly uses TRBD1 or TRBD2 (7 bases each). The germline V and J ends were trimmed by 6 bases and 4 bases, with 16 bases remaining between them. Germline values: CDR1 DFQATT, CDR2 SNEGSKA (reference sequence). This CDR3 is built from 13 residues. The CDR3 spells CSAAGGGVYEQYF. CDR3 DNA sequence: TGCAGTGCAGCAGGGGGAGGGGTTTACGAGCAGTACTTC.

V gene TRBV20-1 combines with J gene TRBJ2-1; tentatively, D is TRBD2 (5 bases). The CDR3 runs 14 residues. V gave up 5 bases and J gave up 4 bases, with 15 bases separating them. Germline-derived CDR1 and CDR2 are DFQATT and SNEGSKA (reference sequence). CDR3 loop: CSAAAAVGYNEQFF. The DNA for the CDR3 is TGCAGTGCTGCCGCAGCGGTCGGTTACAATGAGCAGTTCTTC.

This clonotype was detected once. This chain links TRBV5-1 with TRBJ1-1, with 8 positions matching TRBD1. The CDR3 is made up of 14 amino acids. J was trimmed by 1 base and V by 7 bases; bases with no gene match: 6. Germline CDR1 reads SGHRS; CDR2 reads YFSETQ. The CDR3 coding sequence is TGCGCCAGCGCCGCCGGGACAGGGAACACTGAAGCTTTCTTT. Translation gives CASAAGTGNTEAFF. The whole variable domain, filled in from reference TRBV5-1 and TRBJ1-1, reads KAGVTQTPRYLIKTRGQQVTLSCSPISGHRSVSWYQQTPGQGLQFLFEYFSETQRNKGNFPGRFSGRQFSNSRSEMNVSTLELGDSALYLCASAAGTGNTEAFFGQGTRLTVV.

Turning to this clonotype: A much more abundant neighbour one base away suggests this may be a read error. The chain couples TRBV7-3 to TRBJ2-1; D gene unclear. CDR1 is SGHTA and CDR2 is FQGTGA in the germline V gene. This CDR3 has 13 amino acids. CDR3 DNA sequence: TGTGCCATCAGCCCCCACCACCCGTATGAGCAGTTCTTC. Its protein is CAISPHHPYEQFF.

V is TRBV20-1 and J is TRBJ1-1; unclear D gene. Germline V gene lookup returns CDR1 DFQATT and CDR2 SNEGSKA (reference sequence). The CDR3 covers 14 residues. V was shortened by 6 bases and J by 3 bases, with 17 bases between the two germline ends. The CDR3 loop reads CSATPLGVDTEAFF. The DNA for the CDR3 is TGCAGTGCAACGCCCCTCGGAGTGGACACTGAAGCTTTCTTT.

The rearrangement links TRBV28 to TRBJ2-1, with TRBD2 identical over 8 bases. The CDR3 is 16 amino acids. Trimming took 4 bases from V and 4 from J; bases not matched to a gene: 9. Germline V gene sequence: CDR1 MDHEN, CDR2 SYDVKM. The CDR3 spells CASSYTSGEVYNEQFF. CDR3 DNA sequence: TGTGCCAGCAGTTATACTAGCGGAGAAGTATACAATGAGCAGTTCTTC.